This is a list of T cell receptor beta chains from one sample in a study of OX40 agonist ivuxolimab in advanced cancers. Using immunoSEQ multiplex PCR, the repertoire was profiled, and TCRdb retains in-frame clones only, with some absent. The repertoire holds about 66,000 clones, with approximately 91% as singletons. The sequences come from CD4+ or CD8+ T cells sorted from blood, collected in a trial of the OX40 agonist ivuxolimab. Source of these receptors: an adult with an advanced solid tumor such as melanoma, head and neck, liver or kidney cancer. Each CDR3 is given with its conserved first and last residue. Fields, in order: clone size, D gene, J gene, CDR3 length, V gene, CDR3 protein, CDR3 DNA. A D gene is named only where the DNA matches it firmly. A row's size may be missing; if present it is once, few, many or a size class.

.,.,TRBJ2-5,15,TRBV27,CASSLGAGRVETQYF,TGTGCCAGCAGTTTAGGGGCAGGACGAGTGGAGACCCAGTACTTC
.,TRBD1,TRBJ1-2,15,TRBV15,CATSRDRGQTYGYTF,TGTGCCACCAGCAGAGACAGGGGGCAGACCTATGGCTACACCTTC
.,.,TRBJ1-5,14,TRBV7-9,CASTQGPGVQPQHF,TGTGCCAGCACCCAGGGGCCGGGGGTTCAGCCCCAGCATTTT
.,TRBD2,TRBJ2-7,18,TRBV11-3,CASSPPGLAGGSLREQYF,TGTGCCAGCAGCCCGCCGGGACTAGCGGGAGGGAGTCTACGTGAGCAGTACTTC
.,TRBD2,TRBJ2-3,14,TRBV6-1,CASRGLAGTDTQYF,TGTGCCAGCAGGGGCCTAGCGGGCACAGATACGCAGTATTTT
.,TRBD2,TRBJ2-1,20,TRBV27,CASSLRLAGGPGGSYNEQFF,TGTGCCAGCAGTCTCAGACTAGCGGGAGGCCCCGGAGGATCCTACAATGAGCAGTTCTTC
.,.,TRBJ2-1,14,TRBV10-3,CAISTGTSRPQQFF,TGTGCCATCAGTACCGGGACTTCTCGACCACAGCAGTTCTTC
.,.,TRBJ1-1,15,TRBV7-3,CASSLDGSRGTEAFF,TGTGCCAGCAGCTTGGACGGGTCCCGTGGCACTGAAGCTTTCTTT
.,.,TRBJ1-1,15,TRBV6-5,CASSYGGWRGTEAFF,TGTGCCAGCAGTTATGGGGGCTGGCGGGGCACTGAAGCTTTCTTT
.,.,TRBJ2-2,15,TRBV5-1,CASSLEANQAGELFF,TGCGCCAGCAGCTTGGAGGCAAACCAGGCCGGGGAGCTGTTTTTT
.,TRBD1,TRBJ1-3,17,TRBV18,CASSPGQGMVRGNTIYF,TGTGCCAGCTCACCAGGACAGGGCATGGTTAGAGGAAACACCATATATTTT
.,.,TRBJ1-3,13,TRBV2,CASRDPGVHTIYF,TGTGCCAGCAGGGACCCGGGGGTACACACCATATATTTT
once,TRBD2,TRBJ2-1,14,TRBV10-2,CASSGTSVGNEQFF,TGCGCCAGCAGTGGGACTAGCGTGGGCAATGAGCAGTTCTTC
.,.,TRBJ1-1,12,TRBV7-2,CASSSGPPEAFF,TGTGCCAGCAGCTCGGGCCCTCCTGAAGCTTTCTTT
.,.,TRBJ1-6,18,TRBV9,CASSVDPGGERVISPLHF,TGTGCCAGCAGCGTAGACCCGGGGGGTGAGAGGGTGATTTCCCCCCTCCACTTT
.,TRBD1,TRBJ1-4,16,TRBV5-1,CASSLEGQGLNEKLFF,TGCGCCAGCAGCTTGGAGGGACAGGGCCTTAATGAAAAACTGTTTTTT
.,.,TRBJ1-4,13,TRBV13,CASRTALSEKLFF,TGTGCCAGCAGGACGGCCCTTTCCGAAAAACTGTTTTTT
.,TRBD1,TRBJ1-1,14,TRBV5-6,CASSSGQGRTEAFF,TGTGCCAGCAGCTCAGGACAGGGGCGCACTGAAGCTTTCTTT
few,.,TRBJ2-1,16,TRBV12-5,CASGLVLQRTGGEQFF,TGTGCTAGTGGTTTGGTATTACAGCGGACCGGAGGTGAGCAGTTCTTC
.,TRBD2,TRBJ2-1,15,TRBV6-4,CASSVDSGRVNEQFF,TGTGCCAGCAGTGTTGATAGCGGGAGGGTTAATGAGCAGTTCTTC
.,.,TRBJ1-1,13,TRBV9,CASSVTGKTEAFF,TGTGCCAGCAGCGTGACTGGGAAGACTGAAGCTTTCTTT
.,.,TRBJ1-2,14,TRBV7-8,CASSLGLTNYGYTF,TGTGCCAGCAGCTTAGGGCTAACTAACTATGGCTACACCTTC
.,.,TRBJ2-7,14,TRBV15,CATSRGGVSYEQYF,TGTGCCACCAGCAGAGGTGGAGTCTCCTACGAGCAGTACTTC
.,TRBD1,TRBJ2-3,16,TRBV6-6,CASSYRGQGVTDTQYF,TGTGCCAGCAGTTACAGGGGACAGGGGGTTACAGATACGCAGTATTTT
.,.,TRBJ2-5,14,TRBV5-4,CASSFKTGQETQYF,TGTGCCAGCAGCTTTAAAACAGGACAAGAGACCCAGTACTTC
.,.,TRBJ2-2,17,TRBV7-3,CASIKRPRGSDTGELFF,TGTGCCAGCATTAAGAGGCCAAGGGGGAGTGACACCGGGGAGCTGTTTTTT
once,.,TRBJ2-3,16,TRBV7-3,CASSLSGSVRTDTQYF,TGTGCCAGCAGCTTAAGTGGTAGCGTAAGGACAGATACGCAGTATTTT
.,.,TRBJ1-3,16,TRBV5-1,CASSLVPVDSGNTIYF,TGCGCCAGCAGCTTGGTGCCAGTGGACTCTGGAAACACCATATATTTT
once,.,TRBJ2-5,14,TRBV5-1,CASSLGGAQETQYF,TGCGCCAGCAGCTTGGGAGGAGCGCAAGAGACCCAGTACTTC
.,TRBD2,TRBJ2-1,18,TRBV9,CASSPNPTGTIQLNEQFF,TGTGCCAGCAGCCCAAACCCAACCGGGACTATACAACTCAATGAGCAGTTCTTC
.,TRBD1,TRBJ1-5,17,TRBV6-4,CASIPGQGSYSNQPQHF,TGTGCCAGCATACCGGGACAGGGAAGTTATAGCAATCAGCCCCAGCATTTT
once,.,TRBJ2-4,18,TRBV28,CASSPGARPGLAKNIQYF,TGTGCCAGCAGCCCCGGGGCGCGACCGGGATTAGCCAAAAACATTCAGTACTTC
.,TRBD2,TRBJ2-1,18,TRBV11-3,CASSSNKVAGVAYNEQFF,TGTGCCAGCAGCTCCAACAAGGTAGCGGGAGTGGCCTACAATGAGCAGTTCTTC
once,TRBD1,TRBJ2-3,15,TRBV19,CASRKGQGLTDTQYF,TGTGCCAGTAGAAAAGGACAGGGGCTGACAGATACGCAGTATTTT
.,.,TRBJ1-4,13,TRBV14,CASSQDLLGKLFF,TGTGCCAGCAGCCAAGATCTATTAGGAAAACTGTTTTTT
.,.,TRBJ1-4,17,TRBV2,CASSPSGATATNEKLFF,TGTGCCAGCAGCCCTTCGGGGGCAACTGCAACTAATGAAAAACTGTTTTTT
.,.,TRBJ2-7,13,TRBV7-7,CASSLAGSYEQYF,TGTGCCAGCAGCTTAGCTGGTAGCTACGAGCAGTACTTC
.,TRBD1,TRBJ2-7,15,TRBV5-4,CASSRRRTGGDEQYF,TGTGCCAGCAGCCGTAGAAGGACAGGAGGTGACGAGCAGTACTTC
once,TRBD1,TRBJ1-5,16,TRBV28,CATQGQGVNLGQPQHF,TGTGCCACTCAGGGACAGGGGGTAAATTTAGGGCAGCCCCAGCATTTT
.,TRBD2,TRBJ2-5,14,TRBV9,CASSVLAGGETQYF,TGTGCCAGCAGCGTTTTAGCGGGAGGGGAGACCCAGTACTTC
.,.,TRBJ2-1,16,TRBV13,CASSLAGQSLFNEQFF,TGTGCCAGCAGCTTAGCCGGACAGTCGTTGTTCAATGAGCAGTTCTTC
.,.,TRBJ1-5,13,TRBV11-1,CASSFGSNQPQHF,TGTGCCAGCAGCTTCGGTAGCAATCAGCCCCAGCATTTT
.,.,TRBJ2-1,10,TRBV29-1,CSVGRLEQFF,TGCAGCGTTGGGAGGCTTGAGCAGTTCTTC
.,TRBD1,TRBJ2-3,18,TRBV19,CASSIDDRGLPPTDTQYF,TGTGCCAGTAGTATAGACGACAGGGGGCTCCCCCCCACAGATACGCAGTATTTT
once,TRBD2,TRBJ2-1,15,TRBV7-3,CASRSSGSSYNEQFF,TGTGCCAGCAGATCGAGCGGGAGCTCCTACAATGAGCAGTTCTTC
once,TRBD2,TRBJ2-1,15,TRBV6-1,CASSPLAGGGNEQFF,TGTGCCAGCAGTCCGCTGGCGGGGGGGGGCAATGAGCAGTTCTTC
.,TRBD2,TRBJ2-2,15,TRBV19,CATHPAGGNTGELFF,TGTGCCACCCACCCAGCGGGAGGGAACACCGGGGAGCTGTTTTTT
.,.,TRBJ2-1,15,TRBV7-9,CASSTYIRRSNEQFF,TGTGCCAGCAGCACTTATATAAGACGGTCGAATGAGCAGTTCTTC
.,.,TRBJ2-1,15,TRBV7-8,CASSPSPAGYNEQFF,TGTGCCAGCAGTCCTTCGCCCGCTGGCTACAATGAGCAGTTCTTC
.,TRBD2,TRBJ2-1,14,TRBV29-1,CSVDRLAAYNEQFF,TGCAGCGTTGATAGGCTAGCGGCCTACAATGAGCAGTTCTTC
.,TRBD2,TRBJ2-7,13,TRBV15,CATGTRTSGEQYF,TGTGCCACCGGGACTAGAACTTCGGGCGAGCAGTACTTC
.,.,TRBJ2-7,11,TRBV11-2,CASSLIREQYF,TGTGCCAGCAGCTTAATCCGTGAGCAGTACTTC
.,.,TRBJ2-5,15,TRBV18,CASSLTPPRGETQYF,TGTGCCAGCTCACTCACTCCCCCCAGGGGTGAGACCCAGTACTTC
.,.,TRBJ1-1,14,TRBV19,CASSTPSLNTEAFF,TGTGCCAGTAGTACCCCCAGCTTGAACACTGAAGCTTTCTTT